The 17 T cell receptor beta chains below come from one sample, sequenced in a study of blood T cell repertoires in COVID-19. Measured with immunoSEQ multiplex PCR; TCRdb has only the in-frame clones, and not every one. This table has around 53,000 clones, about 88% appearing once. The specimen sequenced was peripheral blood. The receptors here all came from a man in his 70s with active COVID-19.

This chain joins TRBV5-1 and TRBJ2-1, with TRBD2 identical over 9 bases. With 2 bases clipped from V and 5 bases from J, the junction kept 11 bases outside the gene matches. Germline CDR1 SGHRS, CDR2 YFSETQ. The CDR3 totals 17 residues. In DNA, the CDR3 is TGCGCCAGCAGCTTCCCAGCGGGAGGACCACAAGACAATGAGCAGTTCTTC. Encoded protein: CASSFPAGGPQDNEQFF.

The rearrangement uses TRBV6-6 and TRBJ2-4, with D tentatively TRBD2 (7 bases). Germline V lookup: CDR1 MNHNY, CDR2 SVGAGI (reference sequence). This CDR3 is 15 amino acids long. V lost 1 base to trimming and J lost 7 bases, with 14 bases between them. CDR3 amino acids: CASSYWGRENNIQYF. The CDR3 coding sequence is TGTGCCAGCAGTTACTGGGGGCGGGAGAACAACATTCAGTACTTC.

The chain is built from TRBV27 and TRBJ2-2; 16 bases agree with TRBD2. The CDR3 spans 16 residues. CDR1 and CDR2 (germline): MNHEY, SMNVEV (reference sequence). V gave up 6 bases and J gave up 7 bases; unmatched junction bases: 5. The CDR3 DNA reads as TGTGCCAGCAGCCCGGGACTAGCGGGAGGGGTCGGGGAGCTGTTTTTT. Amino acids: CASSPGLAGGVGELFF.

V usage is TRBV18 and J usage is TRBJ1-2, with 7 bases identical to TRBD1. The V gene end was trimmed by 5 bases and the J gene end by 0 bases; junction bases not matched to a gene: 3. The CDR3 is 14 residues long. Looked up from germline, CDR1 is KGHSH and CDR2 is LQKENI. The CDR3 sequence is CASSAGTANYGYTF. CDR3 nucleotides: TGTGCCAGCTCAGCCGGGACAGCTAACTATGGCTACACCTTC.

This clone was counted once. The chain combines TRBV4-3 with TRBJ2-5; D is perhaps TRBD2 (6 bases). The V and J ends lost 5 bases and 4 bases respectively, with 23 bases between them. Germline V gene sequence: CDR1 LGHNA, CDR2 YSLEER. The CDR3 is 17 amino acids. CDR3: CASSERVGLPDGETQYF. CDR3 sequence (DNA): TGCGCCAGCAGCGAAAGGGTTGGACTACCCGACGGAGAGACCCAGTACTTC.

As DNA, the CDR3 is TGTGCCAGCACCTTGGGGGGGGCTAATGAAAAACTGTTTTTT. Its protein is CASTLGGANEKLFF. This chain joins TRBV6-5 and TRBJ1-4, with TRBD1 as a possible D gene (5 bases). This CDR3 is 14 amino acids long. V dropped 7 bases and J dropped 3 bases, with 12 bases sitting between them. Germline-derived CDR1 and CDR2 are MNHEY and SVGAGI.

There are a few counts of this clone. V usage is TRBV4-2 and J usage is TRBJ2-7, with a possible D match to TRBD2 (6 bases). The CDR3 is made up of 16 amino acids. Trimming removed 1 base from V and 0 bases from J, with 13 bases in between. Germline CDR1 is LGHNA and CDR2 is YNFKEQ. In DNA form, the CDR3 reads TGTGCCAGCAGCCAAGGGGACTCCTTAAGCTCCTACGAGCAGTACTTC. This sequence encodes CASSQGDSLSSYEQYF.

Only one count was recorded for this clone. The chain joins TRBV19 to TRBJ2-3; TRBD1 might be the D (5 bases). The CDR3 covers 13 residues. Trimming shortened V by 0 bases and J by 9 bases, and 10 bases separated the two germline ends. Germline V gene data show CDR1 as LNHDA and CDR2 as SQIVND (reference sequence). The CDR3 sequence: CASSIDRDRTQYF. The CDR3 nucleotides read TGTGCCAGTAGTATAGACAGGGATCGGACGCAGTATTTT.

This clone showed up just a few times. CDR3 DNA sequence: TGTGCCAGCGGATCTAGCGGGATGGCAGATACGCAGTATTTT. This sequence encodes CASGSSGMADTQYF. The rearrangement uses TRBV27 and TRBJ2-3; TRBD2 matches at 9 bases. Germline CDR1 and CDR2: MNHEY and SMNVEV (reference sequence). This CDR3 spans 14 amino acids. Unmatched junction bases numbered 7, after V lost 8 bases and J lost 4 bases.

As regards this clone: The junction does not match germline at one end; this may be a read error. DNA for the CDR3: TGTGCTAGCAGCTTCGACCGGGGGAATGAGCAGTTCTTC. Amino acids: CASSFDRGNEQFF. V and J are TRBV7-7 and TRBJ2-1; D might be TRBD2 (6 bases). Germline CDR1 SSHAT, CDR2 FNYEAQ (reference sequence). CDR3 length: 13 residues. The variable domain in full, with the rest retrieved from reference TRBV7-7 and TRBJ2-1, is GAGVSQSPRYKVTKRGQDVTLRCDPISSHATLYWYQQALGQGPEFLTYFNYEAQPDKSGLPSDRFSAERPEGSISTLTIQRTEQRDSAMYRCASSFDRGNEQFFGPGTRLTVL.

This clone was counted a single time. The rearrangement links TRBV12-3 or TRBV12-4 to TRBJ2-5, with a weak D call TRBD2 (5 bases). The CDR3 contains 13 residues. V gave up 3 bases and J gave up 3 bases, with 8 bases separating them. The CDR3 region is CASSFWGEETQYF. The CDR3 DNA sequence: TGTGCCAGCAGTTTCTGGGGAGAAGAGACCCAGTACTTC.

This chain joins TRBV18 and TRBJ2-1; TRBD2 might be the D (6 bases). V lost 4 bases to trimming and J lost 10 bases, with 14 bases between them. The germline CDR1 and CDR2 sequences are KGHSH and LQKENI. This CDR3 region has 13 residues. CDR3 DNA sequence: TGTGCCAGCTCACTTCTATGGGGGGACGAGCAGTTCTTC. Protein product: CASSLLWGDEQFF.

The rearrangement links TRBV4-1 to TRBJ1-2; 8 bases align to TRBD1. CDR1 MGHRA and CDR2 YSYEKL come from the germline V gene. J was trimmed by 8 bases and V by 3 bases; bases with no gene match: 5. The CDR3 spans 13 residues. CDR3 sequence (DNA): TGCGCCAGCAGCCAGGACAGGGAACACGGCTACACCTTC. This codes for CASSQDREHGYTF.

The chain links TRBV6-5 to TRBJ1-6; a weak D match, TRBD1 (6 bases). The CDR3 is made up of 15 amino acids. Germline V gene lookup returns CDR1 MNHEY and CDR2 SVGAGI. V shed 0 bases and J shed 5 bases, with 8 bases lying between them. CDR3 bases: TGTGCCAGCAGTTACTCCGGACAGAATAATTCACCCCTCCACTTT. Protein sequence: CASSYSGQNNSPLHF.

This clone was seen a handful of times. V is TRBV7-8 and J is TRBJ1-1; weak D call: TRBD1 (6 bases). V dropped 5 bases and J dropped 4 bases, with 14 bases sitting between them. The length of the CDR3 is 14 residues. CDR1 and CDR2 from the germline V gene are SGHVS and FQNEAQ. DNA for the CDR3: TGTGCCAGCAGCCCGTACGGACAGTCCACTGAAGCTTTCTTT. It codes for CASSPYGQSTEAFF.

This rearrangement joins TRBV13 to TRBJ2-3; 14 positions agree with TRBD2. Per germline, CDR1 PRHDT and CDR2 FYEKMQ (reference sequence). The V gene end was trimmed by 11 bases and the J gene end by 6 bases; junction bases not matched to a gene: 13. CDR3 length equals 16 residues. Here the CDR3 reads CASARLAGGPGDTQYF. The CDR3 coding sequence is TGTGCCTCAGCCCGACTAGCGGGAGGGCCGGGGGATACGCAGTATTTT. Filled out from reference TRBV13 and TRBJ2-3, the complete variable domain reads AAGVIQSPRHLIKEKRETATLKCYPIPRHDTVYWYQQGPGQDPQFLISFYEKMQSDKGSIPDRFSAQQFSDYHSELNMSSLELGDSALYFCASARLAGGPGDTQYFGPGTRLTVL.

The chain couples TRBV6-2 or TRBV6-3 to TRBJ2-1, with 9 bases that match TRBD2. CDR1 MNHEY and CDR2 SVGEGT come from the germline V gene. The CDR3 is made up of 18 amino acids. J was trimmed by 0 bases and V by 4 bases; bases with no gene match: 10. The CDR3 coding sequence is TGTGCCAGCAGTTTGTACGGAGCGGGAGGACTCTCCTACAATGAGCAGTTCTTC. As protein: CASSLYGAGGLSYNEQFF.